The 5 T cell receptor beta chains reported below all come from one sample, sequenced in a study of immune evolution from preneoplasia to lung adenocarcinoma. Assay: immunoSEQ multiplex PCR; the TCRdb copy retains only in-frame clones and omits some. The table has roughly 9,900 clones, about three quarters seen once. Sequences were obtained from FFPE minimally invasive lung adenocarcinoma tissue. The receptors originated from a person between 65 and 79 years old with lung adenocarcinoma. Some clones in this sample may be carry-over from other donors' samples.

The chain joins TRBV5-1 to TRBJ1-1; TRBD1 might be the D (5 bases). The CDR3 runs to 14 residues. In germline, CDR1 is SGHRS, CDR2 YFSETQ. With 0 bases removed from V and 2 bases from J, the gap between germline ends came to 8 bases. The CDR3 sequence is CASSLGGKNTEAFF. The CDR3 bases are TGCGCCAGCAGCTTGGGGGGCAAAAACACTGAAGCTTTCTTT.

The DNA for the CDR3 is TGTGCCAGCAGCTTAACAGGAAACGAAAAACTGTTTTTT. Translated: CASSLTGNEKLFF. This chain links TRBV7-3 with TRBJ1-4; D gene uncertain. Germline V gene lookup returns CDR1 SGHTA and CDR2 FQGTGA. This CDR3 is 13 amino acids long. Trimming cost V 0 bases and J 8 bases, with 7 bases left between them.

The genes are TRBV12-5 and TRBJ1-1; unclear D gene. This CDR3 spans 13 amino acids. The germline CDR1 and CDR2 sequences are LGHNT and FRNRAP. The V end was cut by 1 base, the J end by 5 bases, with 8 bases between. CDR3 loop: CASGLERRTEAFF. The DNA for the CDR3 is TGTGCTAGTGGTTTGGAAAGGAGAACTGAAGCTTTCTTT.

The chain recombines TRBV28 with TRBJ2-6; either TRBD1 or TRBD2 may supply D (5 bases each). V was cut by 7 bases and J by 4 bases, with 17 bases left in between. The CDR3 is made up of 16 amino acids. Looked up from germline, CDR1 is MDHEN and CDR2 is SYDVKM. In DNA, the CDR3 is TGTGCCAGCAACTCCCTAGCTCCAGGGGGGGCCAACGTCCTGACTTTC. Translation gives CASNSLAPGGANVLTF. The full variable domain, with the rest looked up from reference TRBV28 and TRBJ2-6, is DVKVTQSSRYLVKRTGEKVFLECVQDMDHENMFWYRQDPGLGLRLIYFSYDVKMKEKGDIPEGYSVSREKKERFSLILESASTNQTSMYLCASNSLAPGGANVLTFGAGSRLTVL.

The V call is TRBV28, the J call TRBJ1-3; TRBD1 aligns across 8 bases. Per germline, CDR1 MDHEN and CDR2 SYDVKM. V was clipped by 2 bases and J by 5 bases; unmatched bases: 5. The CDR3 is 15 amino acids. The CDR3 here is CASSLGTGPRNTIYF. In nucleotides, the CDR3 is TGTGCCAGCAGTTTAGGGACAGGCCCTAGAAACACCATATATTTT.